What follows are 22 T cell receptor beta chains derived from one specimen sequenced in a study of blood T cell repertoires in COVID-19. Using immunoSEQ multiplex PCR, the repertoire was profiled, and TCRdb retains in-frame clones only, with some absent. This sample yields around 230,000 clones, of which about nine tenths are seen a single time; about 2.2% belongs to the top ten. The sequenced sample consisted of peripheral blood. These receptors originate from a young man who had recovered from COVID-19.

V gene TRBV5-1 combines with J gene TRBJ2-7; possibly TRBD2 for D (6 bases). The length of the CDR3 is 12 residues. Trimming removed 0 bases from V and 6 bases from J, with 7 bases in between. Germline assignment: CDR1 SGHRS and CDR2 YFSETQ. CDR3 nucleotide sequence: TGCGCCAGCAGCTTGGTGGGGGGCGAGCAGTACTTC. Its protein is CASSLVGGEQYF.

The chain uses TRBV5-1 and TRBJ1-6; 11 bases fit TRBD1. CDR1 and CDR2 (germline): SGHRS, YFSETQ. The length of the CDR3 is 19 residues. With 1 base clipped from V and 7 bases from J, the junction kept 13 bases outside the gene matches. As DNA, the CDR3 is TGCGCCAGCAGCTTGCATAGGACAGGGGGCGCCGCATCAAATTCACCCCTCCACTTT. It is translated as CASSLHRTGGAASNSPLHF.

DNA of the CDR3: TGCAGTGCTAGTCTAGCGGGGGGCCCGACAGATACGCAGTATTTT. It codes for CSASLAGGPTDTQYF. The chain links TRBV20-1 to TRBJ2-3, with TRBD2 matching 11 bases. V was pared by 3 bases and J by 3 bases, with 5 bases of the junction left unmatched. CDR3 length: 15 amino acids. Germline V gives CDR1 DFQATT, CDR2 SNEGSKA (reference sequence).

The chain uses TRBV9 and TRBJ2-1; 14 nucleotides line up with TRBD2. Germline V gene sequence: CDR1 SGDLS, CDR2 YYNGEE. This CDR3 region has 15 residues. Unmatched junction bases numbered 0, after V lost 2 bases and J lost 5 bases. In DNA form, the CDR3 reads TGTGCCAGCAGCGTGACTAGCGGGGGGGACAATGAGCAGTTCTTC. Translation: CASSVTSGGDNEQFF.

The J gene is TRBJ2-5, the V gene TRBV5-1, with 9 bases lining up with TRBD2. CDR3 length: 14 residues. From germline, CDR1 is SGHRS and CDR2 YFSETQ. The J segment lost 4 bases and the V segment lost 5 bases, leaving 6 bases of the junction unmatched. The CDR3 loop reads CASRQGLAGETQYF. The CDR3 DNA sequence: TGCGCCAGCAGACAGGGACTAGCTGGAGAGACCCAGTACTTC.

The rearrangement uses TRBV5-6 and TRBJ2-5; weak D call: TRBD2 (5 bases). Germline V gene lookup returns CDR1 SGHDT and CDR2 YYEEEE. V lost 7 bases, J lost 2 bases, and 9 bases lay in between. This CDR3 has 12 residues. DNA of the CDR3: TGTGCCAGCTCGGGGTTACAAGAGACCCAGTACTTC. As protein: CASSGLQETQYF.

This sequence joins TRBV5-4 and TRBJ2-3, with TRBD1 matching over 7 bases. CDR1 and CDR2 (germline): SGHNT, YYREEE (reference sequence). The V gene end was trimmed by 3 bases and the J gene end by 4 bases; junction bases not matched to a gene: 8. CDR3 size: 15 residues. CDR3 bases: TGTGCCAGCAGCTCCCTAGACAGGGCGGCAGATACGCAGTATTTT. This codes for CASSSLDRAADTQYF.

The chain combines TRBV6-5 with TRBJ1-6; TRBD1 agrees at 8 bases. The germline gives CDR1 MNHEY, CDR2 SVGAGI. V lost 5 bases and J lost 11; bases outside the gene matches: 5. This CDR3 is 13 amino acids long. The CDR3 loop is CASSTDRGTPLHF. CDR3 nucleotide sequence: TGTGCCAGCAGTACAGACAGGGGTACACCCCTCCACTTT.

V and J are TRBV19 and TRBJ2-7, with TRBD1 matching over 8 bases. The CDR3 consists of 15 residues. The germline gives CDR1 LNHDA, CDR2 SQIVND (reference sequence). V shed 4 bases and J 2 bases; nucleotides not matched to a gene: 7. In DNA form, the CDR3 reads TGTGCCAGTAGTAAAGCGACAGGGGTACCCTACGAGCAGTACTTC. Its protein product is CASSKATGVPYEQYF. Full variable domain (outside the CDR3, taken from reference TRBV19 and TRBJ2-7): DGGITQSPKYLFRKEGQNVTLSCEQNLNHDAMYWYRQDPGQGLRLIYYSQIVNDFQKGDIAEGYSVSREKKESFPLTVTSAQKNPTAFYLCASSKATGVPYEQYFGPGTRLTVT.

The V and J genes are TRBV29-1 and TRBJ2-1; tentatively, D is TRBD2 (5 bases). This CDR3 has 12 amino acids. The V gene lost 6 bases and the J gene lost 5 bases, with 11 bases spanning the gap. CDR1 and CDR2 (germline): SQVTM, ANQGSEA. The CDR3 region is CSVTSLNNEQFF. DNA for the CDR3: TGCAGCGTCACTAGTCTGAACAATGAGCAGTTCTTC.

The genes are TRBV9 and TRBJ1-2; 11 bases are a match to TRBD1. The CDR3 length is 15 residues. Germline-derived CDR1 and CDR2 are SGDLS and YYNGEE. V lost 6 bases and J lost 2; bases outside the gene matches: 6. The DNA of the CDR3 is TGTGCCAGCACCACTGGGACAGGGGGGAACTATGGCTACACCTTC. Translating it yields CASTTGTGGNYGYTF.

The chain employs TRBV19 and TRBJ1-1, with D tentatively TRBD1 (6 bases). CDR1 and CDR2 from the germline V gene are LNHDA and SQIVND (reference sequence). The V end was cut by 2 bases, the J end by 3 bases, with 10 bases between. The CDR3 extends over 14 amino acids. This CDR3 reads CASSISGHHTEAFF. The CDR3 DNA reads TGTGCCAGTAGTATATCGGGACACCACACTGAAGCTTTCTTT.

The rearrangement uses TRBV7-6 and TRBJ1-6; TRBD1 aligns across 7 bases. This CDR3 contains 16 residues. Trimming removed 1 base from V and 6 bases from J; junction bases left unmatched: 6. CDR1 and CDR2 (germline): SGHVS, FNYEAQ. The CDR3 DNA reads TGTGCCAGCAGCTTAGAACCGGGACAGCTTAATTCACCCCTCCACTTT. Translated, it gives CASSLEPGQLNSPLHF. Looking up the rest from reference TRBV7-6 and TRBJ1-6 gives the full variable domain: GAGVSQSPRYKVTKRGQDVALRCDPISGHVSLYWYRQALGQGPEFLTYFNYEAQQDKSGLPNDRFSAERPEGSISTLTIQRTEQRDSAMYRCASSLEPGQLNSPLHFGNGTRLTVT.

The V call is TRBV5-1, the J call TRBJ1-2, with 10 bases matching TRBD1. The J segment lost 4 bases and the V segment lost 0 bases, leaving 3 bases of the junction unmatched. This CDR3 is built from 15 residues. Germline assignment: CDR1 SGHRS and CDR2 YFSETQ. The CDR3 protein is CASSLAGTGVYGYTF. Here the CDR3 DNA reads TGCGCCAGCAGCTTGGCCGGGACAGGGGTCTATGGCTACACCTTC.

The rearrangement joins TRBV6-2 or TRBV6-3 to TRBJ2-3, with a possible D match to TRBD2 (7 bases). CDR3 size: 18 residues. Germline CDR1 and CDR2: MNHEY and SVGEGT. V shed 2 bases and J shed 1 base, with 19 bases lying between them. CDR3 sequence reads: CASSYGPPAGAGTDTQYF. The CDR3 DNA is TGTGCCAGCAGTTACGGCCCTCCCGCGGGGGCGGGCACAGATACGCAGTATTTT.

CDR3: CASLPGLDHGGYTF. CDR3 DNA: TGTGCCAGCCTTCCGGGACTTGATCATGGCGGCTACACCTTC. The chain is built from TRBV19 and TRBJ1-2; maybe TRBD1 (5 bases). CDR1 is LNHDA, CDR2 SQIVND, per germline (reference sequence). The CDR3 contains 14 residues. V shed 9 bases and J shed 8 bases, with 22 bases lying between them.

The V gene is TRBV19, the J gene TRBJ1-6; D uncertain. V lost 0 bases to trimming and J lost 14 bases, with 14 bases between them. In germline, CDR1 is LNHDA, CDR2 SQIVND (reference sequence). There are 14 residues in the CDR3. The CDR3 here is CASSIDLKGVSLHF. DNA for the CDR3: TGTGCCAGTAGTATAGATCTCAAGGGAGTCTCCCTCCACTTT.

This clone occurred a few times. V gene TRBV7-9 combines with J gene TRBJ1-1, with TRBD1 matching over 7 bases. The CDR3 runs to 15 residues. Germline V lookup: CDR1 SEHNR, CDR2 FQNEAQ (reference sequence). J lost 1 base, V lost 8 bases, and 10 bases had no gene match. For the CDR3, the DNA is TGTGCCAGCCTCTCATCACAGGGGAGGAACACTGAAGCTTTCTTT. This encodes CASLSSQGRNTEAFF.

This clone appeared a few times. The chain is built from TRBV18 and TRBJ2-3, with a tentative D call TRBD1 (6 bases). Between the trimmed V and J ends, which lost 3 bases and 6 bases, there was a span of 16 bases. The CDR3 runs to 15 residues. Looked up from germline, CDR1 is KGHSH and CDR2 is LQKENI. CDR3 coding DNA: TGTGCCAGCTCACCTAACAGGGAAGGGTCGGATACGCAGTATTTT. Amino acid sequence: CASSPNREGSDTQYF.

This clone has a single count. CDR3: CAISESTGGVTDTQYF. For the CDR3, the DNA is TGTGCCATCAGTGAGTCGACAGGGGGCGTCACAGATACGCAGTATTTT. The gene calls are TRBV10-3 and TRBJ2-3, with 10 bases identical to TRBD1. There are 16 residues in the CDR3. V lost 0 bases to trimming and J lost 2 bases; unmatched junction nucleotides: 2. Germline V gives CDR1 ENHRY, CDR2 SYGVKD.

The chain uses TRBV5-1 and TRBJ2-7, with 7 bases that match TRBD1. Unmatched junction bases numbered 5, after V lost 3 bases and J lost 2 bases. The V gene's germline CDR1 is SGHRS and CDR2 YFSETQ. The CDR3 contains 14 residues. This chain's CDR3 is CASSSVDRAYEQYF. CDR3 coding DNA: TGCGCCAGCAGCTCAGTCGACAGGGCCTACGAGCAGTACTTC.

The rearrangement uses TRBV27 and TRBJ1-2; no reliable D call. This CDR3 spans 12 amino acids. The germline CDR1 and CDR2 sequences are MNHEY and SMNVEV (reference sequence). Trimming stripped 3 bases from V and 8 bases from J, with 10 bases between. CDR3 in DNA: TGTGCCAGCAGTTTTTCCGGGGTCGGCTACACCTTC. Its protein product is CASSFSGVGYTF.